The 5 T cell receptor beta chains below come from one sample, sequenced in a study of somatic mutations in cytotoxic T cells in rheumatoid arthritis. TCRdb keeps only in-frame clones here, not all; method: immunoSEQ multiplex PCR. Of about 11,000 clones listed, roughly 80% are singletons. Specimen: CD8+ T cells sorted from blood. Every receptor here comes from a woman aged 40 to 50 in good health.

V usage is TRBV29-1 and J usage is TRBJ1-1; possibly TRBD1 for D (5 bases). The V and J ends lost 1 base and 7 bases respectively, with 10 bases between them. This CDR3 contains 12 residues. CDR1 and CDR2 (germline): SQVTM, ANQGSEA. The CDR3 bases are TGCAGCGTTGAAGCCCTCGACAGTGAAGCTTTCTTT. This encodes CSVEALDSEAFF.

The chain recombines TRBV7-8 with TRBJ2-7; D is possibly TRBD1 (6 bases). The germline V and J ends were trimmed by 1 base and 1 base, with 11 bases remaining between them. Germline V gives CDR1 SGHVS, CDR2 FQNEAQ. The CDR3 runs to 15 residues. CDR3 protein: CASSLGGQGSYEQYF. The DNA for the CDR3 is TGTGCCAGCAGCTTAGGAGGCCAGGGGTCCTACGAGCAGTACTTC.

V gene TRBV7-3 combines with J gene TRBJ2-2; tentatively, D is TRBD2 (6 bases). This CDR3 contains 14 residues. Germline CDR1 and CDR2: SGHTA and FQGTGA. The V gene lost 2 bases and the J gene lost 7 bases, with 11 bases spanning the gap. In DNA, the CDR3 is TGTGCCAGCAGCTTATCCGGGGGAGGCGGGGAGCTGTTTTTT. Translation: CASSLSGGGGELFF.

This clone was seen a single time. The chain links TRBV4-3 to TRBJ1-1; D possibly corresponds to TRBD1 (6 bases). V lost 0 bases to trimming and J lost 3 bases, with 14 bases between them. The CDR3 length is 16 residues. Germline V gene data show CDR1 as LGHNA and CDR2 as YSLEER. The CDR3 here is CASSQDLRGVDTEAFF. In DNA form, the CDR3 reads TGCGCCAGCAGCCAAGATCTAAGGGGGGTCGACACTGAAGCTTTCTTT.

The chain carries TRBV6-5 and TRBJ1-3; 7 nucleotides align to TRBD1. CDR3 length: 13 amino acids. Germline-derived CDR1 and CDR2 are MNHEY and SVGAGI. V gave up 7 bases and J gave up 2 bases; unmatched junction bases: 2. The CDR3 loop is CASIDRAGNTIYF. The CDR3 DNA reads TGTGCCAGCATTGACAGGGCTGGAAACACCATATATTTT.